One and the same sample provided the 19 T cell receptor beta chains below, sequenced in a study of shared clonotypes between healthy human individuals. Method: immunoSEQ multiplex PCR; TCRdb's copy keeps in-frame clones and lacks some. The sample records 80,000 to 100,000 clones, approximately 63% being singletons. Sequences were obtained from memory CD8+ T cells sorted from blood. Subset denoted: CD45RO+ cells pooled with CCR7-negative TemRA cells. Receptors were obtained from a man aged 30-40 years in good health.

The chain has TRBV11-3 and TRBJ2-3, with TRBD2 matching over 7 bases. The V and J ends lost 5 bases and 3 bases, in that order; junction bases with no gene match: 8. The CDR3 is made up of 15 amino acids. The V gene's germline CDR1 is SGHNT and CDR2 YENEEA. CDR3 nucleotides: TGTGCCAGCAGCACACGGGAGGAAGGGACAGATACGCAGTATTTT. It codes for CASSTREEGTDTQYF.

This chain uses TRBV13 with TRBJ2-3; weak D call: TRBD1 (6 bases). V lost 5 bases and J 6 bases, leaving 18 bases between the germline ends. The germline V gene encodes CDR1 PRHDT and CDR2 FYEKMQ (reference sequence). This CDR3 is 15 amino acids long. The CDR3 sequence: CASSRVQGPKDTQYF. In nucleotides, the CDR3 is TGTGCCAGCAGCCGCGTGCAGGGGCCCAAGGATACGCAGTATTTT.

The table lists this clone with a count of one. The CDR3, as DNA: TGTGCCAGCAGCCGTCGGGGCTTGTCTAGCGGGAGACTTTTGAATGAGCAGTTCTTC. This translates into CASSRRGLSSGRLLNEQFF. The chain combines TRBV7-2 with TRBJ2-1; 10 bases line up with TRBD2. The germline gives CDR1 SGHTA, CDR2 FQGNSA. The V and J ends lost 5 bases and 7 bases, in that order; junction bases with no gene match: 20. The CDR3 is made up of 19 amino acids.

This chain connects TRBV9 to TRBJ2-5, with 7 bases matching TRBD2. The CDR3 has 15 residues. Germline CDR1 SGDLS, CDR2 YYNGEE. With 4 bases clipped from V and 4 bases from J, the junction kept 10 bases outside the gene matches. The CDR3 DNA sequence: TGTGCCAGCAGCCCAGCTAGCGGCGTAATAGAGACCCAGTACTTC. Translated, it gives CASSPASGVIETQYF.

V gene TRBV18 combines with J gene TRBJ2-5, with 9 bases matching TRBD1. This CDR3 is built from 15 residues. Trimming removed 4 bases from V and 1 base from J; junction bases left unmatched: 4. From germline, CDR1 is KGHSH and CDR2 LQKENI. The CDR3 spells CASSRPGQGQETQYF. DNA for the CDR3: TGTGCCAGCTCACGACCGGGACAGGGCCAAGAGACCCAGTACTTC.

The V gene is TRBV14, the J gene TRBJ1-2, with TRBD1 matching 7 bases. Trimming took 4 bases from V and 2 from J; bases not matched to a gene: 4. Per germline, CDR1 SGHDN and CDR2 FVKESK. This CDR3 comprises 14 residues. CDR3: CASSPLGQNYGYTF. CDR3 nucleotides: TGTGCCAGCAGCCCCCTGGGACAGAACTATGGCTACACCTTC.

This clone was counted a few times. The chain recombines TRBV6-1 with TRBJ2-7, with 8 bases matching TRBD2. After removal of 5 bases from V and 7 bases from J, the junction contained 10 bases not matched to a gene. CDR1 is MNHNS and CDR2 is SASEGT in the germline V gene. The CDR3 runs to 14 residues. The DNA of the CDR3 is TGTGCCAGCAGTCCGGGACTAGAGCTGGGTGAGCAGTACTTC. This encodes CASSPGLELGEQYF.

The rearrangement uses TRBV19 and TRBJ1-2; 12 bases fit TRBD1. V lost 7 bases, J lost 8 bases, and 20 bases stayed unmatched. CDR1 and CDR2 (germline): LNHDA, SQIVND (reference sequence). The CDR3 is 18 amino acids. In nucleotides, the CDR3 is TGTGCCAGTACGACCTCCCTCGGAAGGGACAGGGGGCAAGGAGGCTACACCTTC. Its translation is CASTTSLGRDRGQGGYTF.

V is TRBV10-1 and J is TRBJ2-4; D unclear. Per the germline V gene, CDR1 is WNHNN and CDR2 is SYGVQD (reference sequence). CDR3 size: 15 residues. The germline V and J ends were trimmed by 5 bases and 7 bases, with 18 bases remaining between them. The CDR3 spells CASSSPSLLWNIQYF. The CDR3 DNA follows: TGCGCCAGCAGTTCCCCTAGTTTACTCTGGAACATTCAGTACTTC.

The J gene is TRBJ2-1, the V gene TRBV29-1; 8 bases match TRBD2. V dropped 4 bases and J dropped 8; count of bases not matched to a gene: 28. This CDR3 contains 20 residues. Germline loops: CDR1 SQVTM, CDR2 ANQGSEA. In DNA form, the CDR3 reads TGCAGCGTTGGCCCTTACGATCGGACTAGCTCGACGGGGTCGATTTATGAGCAGTTCTTC. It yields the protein CSVGPYDRTSSTGSIYEQFF.

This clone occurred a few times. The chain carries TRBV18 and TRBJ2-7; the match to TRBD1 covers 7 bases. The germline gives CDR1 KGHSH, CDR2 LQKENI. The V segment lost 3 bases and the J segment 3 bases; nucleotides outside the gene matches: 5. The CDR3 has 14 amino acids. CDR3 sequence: CASSPLGQDYEQYF. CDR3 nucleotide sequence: TGTGCCAGCTCACCCCTAGGACAGGACTACGAGCAGTACTTC.

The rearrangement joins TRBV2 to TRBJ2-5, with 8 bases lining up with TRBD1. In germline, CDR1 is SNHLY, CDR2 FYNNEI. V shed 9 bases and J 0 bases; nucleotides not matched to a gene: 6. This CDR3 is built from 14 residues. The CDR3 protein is CASFRDRNQETQYF. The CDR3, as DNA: TGTGCCAGTTTCCGGGACAGGAACCAAGAGACCCAGTACTTC.

CDR3 protein: CASSVVAGGYNEQFF. In nucleotides, the CDR3 is TGTGCCAGCAGTGTCGTAGCGGGAGGGTACAATGAGCAGTTCTTC. The chain employs TRBV6-1 and TRBJ2-1; TRBD2 agrees at 11 bases. The CDR3 is made up of 15 amino acids. J was trimmed by 4 bases and V by 4 bases; bases with no gene match: 3. The V gene's germline CDR1 is MNHNS and CDR2 SASEGT.

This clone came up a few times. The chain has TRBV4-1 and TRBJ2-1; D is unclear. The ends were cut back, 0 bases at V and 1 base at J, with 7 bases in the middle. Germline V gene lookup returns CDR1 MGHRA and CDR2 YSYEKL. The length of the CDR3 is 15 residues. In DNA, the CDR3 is TGCGCCAGCAGCCAAGAACCTGCGTCCTACAATGAGCAGTTCTTC. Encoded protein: CASSQEPASYNEQFF.

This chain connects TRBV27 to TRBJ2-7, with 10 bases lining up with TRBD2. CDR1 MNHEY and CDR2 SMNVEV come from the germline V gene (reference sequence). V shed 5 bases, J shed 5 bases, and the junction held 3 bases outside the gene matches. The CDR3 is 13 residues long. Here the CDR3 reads CASSGTSVDEQYF. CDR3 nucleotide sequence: TGTGCCAGCAGTGGGACTAGCGTTGACGAGCAGTACTTC.

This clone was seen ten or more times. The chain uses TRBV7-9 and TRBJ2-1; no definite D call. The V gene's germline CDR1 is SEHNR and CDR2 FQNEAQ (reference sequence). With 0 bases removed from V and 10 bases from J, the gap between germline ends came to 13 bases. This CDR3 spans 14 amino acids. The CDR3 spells CASSLATAWPEQFF. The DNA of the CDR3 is TGTGCCAGCAGCTTAGCCACAGCATGGCCAGAGCAGTTCTTC.

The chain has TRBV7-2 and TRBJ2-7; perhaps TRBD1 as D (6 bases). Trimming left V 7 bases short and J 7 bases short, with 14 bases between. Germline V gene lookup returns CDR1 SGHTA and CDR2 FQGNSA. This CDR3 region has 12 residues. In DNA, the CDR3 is TGTGCCAGCACCACAGGGCTTAGGGAGCAGTACTTC. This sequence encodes CASTTGLREQYF.

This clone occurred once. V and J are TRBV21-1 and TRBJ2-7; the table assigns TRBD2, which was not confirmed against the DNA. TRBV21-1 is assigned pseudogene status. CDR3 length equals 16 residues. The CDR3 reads CATPEGLGKETYEQYF. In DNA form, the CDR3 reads TGTGCCACACCCGAGGGTCTTGGAAAAGAAACCTACGAGCAGTACTTC.

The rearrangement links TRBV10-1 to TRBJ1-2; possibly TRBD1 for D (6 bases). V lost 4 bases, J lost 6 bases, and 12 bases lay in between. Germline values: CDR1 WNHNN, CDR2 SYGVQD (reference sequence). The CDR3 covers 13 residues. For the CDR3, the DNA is TGCGCCAGCAGTGGAGGTCAGGGGCATGGCTACACCTTC. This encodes CASSGGQGHGYTF.